What follows describes a single T cell receptor beta chain. This sample is part of a study of blood T cell repertoires in COVID-19. The cohort comprised adults aged about 18 to 100 years residing in 24 US areas. Participant reports of clinical history set cohort assignment. For recovered donors of Cohort 3, there were two negative PCRs, clearance, or symptom resolution. Germline CDR1 SGHTA, CDR2 FQGNSA. Trimming removed 0 bases at V and 3 bases at J, with 24 bases between. There are 19 residues in the CDR3. As handled by the study authors: Reference gene primer amplification gave estimated nucleated cell counts. Sequencing used immunoSEQ multiplex PCR; TCRdb keeps in-frame clones, though not all of them. The DNA was the basis for D and trimming; V, J and clone size are from that table. The table includes about 190,000 clones, less than 85% detected once.

The sequencing input was PBMCs or T cells enriched from blood (not recorded which). The rearrangement uses TRBV7-2 and TRBJ2-7, with TRBD2 as a possible D gene (6 bases). The receptor was isolated from a woman aged 25 to 39 who had recovered from COVID-19. CDR3 DNA sequence: TGTGCCAGCAGCTTAGCCCCGACGCTGCCCGGAGGGACTTTCTACGAGCAGTACGTC. Its translation: CASSLAPTLPGGTFYEQYV.